The sequence of this T cell receptor beta chain was determined in a study of identifying expanded T cells in peripheral blood. This clone was observed once. Its specificity is unknown. Study conclusions and caveats: Clone count variance between roughly 2-week samples rose with total template count. Technical replicates showed about 1.2 changed clones; roughly two weeks roughly 16; four weeks 19.

During the collection period, no donor immune events like infections were recorded. Here immunoSEQ multiplex PCR was the method, and the copy in TCRdb shows in-frame clones only, minus some. This table holds approximately 91,000 clones, about 91% found once. Germline CDR1 is SQVTM and CDR2 is ANQGSEA. Trimming left V 3 bases short and J 3 bases short, with 11 bases between. The CDR3 loop spans 13 amino acids. This sequence joins TRBV29-1 and TRBJ2-5; the D gene could be TRBD1 or TRBD2 (5 bases each). The clonotype was recovered from a person aged 18-70 years in good health. Material: blood. In DNA form, the CDR3 reads TGCAGCGTTGAGTCCCGGGACGAAGAGACCCAGTACTTC. The encoded protein is CSVESRDEETQYF. Looking up the rest from reference TRBV29-1 and TRBJ2-5 gives the full variable domain: SAVISQKPSRDICQRGTSLTIQCQVDSQVTMMFWYRQQPGQSLTLIATANQGSEATYESGFVIDKFPISRPNLTFSTLTVSNMSPEDSSIYLCSVESRDEETQYFGPGTRLLVL.